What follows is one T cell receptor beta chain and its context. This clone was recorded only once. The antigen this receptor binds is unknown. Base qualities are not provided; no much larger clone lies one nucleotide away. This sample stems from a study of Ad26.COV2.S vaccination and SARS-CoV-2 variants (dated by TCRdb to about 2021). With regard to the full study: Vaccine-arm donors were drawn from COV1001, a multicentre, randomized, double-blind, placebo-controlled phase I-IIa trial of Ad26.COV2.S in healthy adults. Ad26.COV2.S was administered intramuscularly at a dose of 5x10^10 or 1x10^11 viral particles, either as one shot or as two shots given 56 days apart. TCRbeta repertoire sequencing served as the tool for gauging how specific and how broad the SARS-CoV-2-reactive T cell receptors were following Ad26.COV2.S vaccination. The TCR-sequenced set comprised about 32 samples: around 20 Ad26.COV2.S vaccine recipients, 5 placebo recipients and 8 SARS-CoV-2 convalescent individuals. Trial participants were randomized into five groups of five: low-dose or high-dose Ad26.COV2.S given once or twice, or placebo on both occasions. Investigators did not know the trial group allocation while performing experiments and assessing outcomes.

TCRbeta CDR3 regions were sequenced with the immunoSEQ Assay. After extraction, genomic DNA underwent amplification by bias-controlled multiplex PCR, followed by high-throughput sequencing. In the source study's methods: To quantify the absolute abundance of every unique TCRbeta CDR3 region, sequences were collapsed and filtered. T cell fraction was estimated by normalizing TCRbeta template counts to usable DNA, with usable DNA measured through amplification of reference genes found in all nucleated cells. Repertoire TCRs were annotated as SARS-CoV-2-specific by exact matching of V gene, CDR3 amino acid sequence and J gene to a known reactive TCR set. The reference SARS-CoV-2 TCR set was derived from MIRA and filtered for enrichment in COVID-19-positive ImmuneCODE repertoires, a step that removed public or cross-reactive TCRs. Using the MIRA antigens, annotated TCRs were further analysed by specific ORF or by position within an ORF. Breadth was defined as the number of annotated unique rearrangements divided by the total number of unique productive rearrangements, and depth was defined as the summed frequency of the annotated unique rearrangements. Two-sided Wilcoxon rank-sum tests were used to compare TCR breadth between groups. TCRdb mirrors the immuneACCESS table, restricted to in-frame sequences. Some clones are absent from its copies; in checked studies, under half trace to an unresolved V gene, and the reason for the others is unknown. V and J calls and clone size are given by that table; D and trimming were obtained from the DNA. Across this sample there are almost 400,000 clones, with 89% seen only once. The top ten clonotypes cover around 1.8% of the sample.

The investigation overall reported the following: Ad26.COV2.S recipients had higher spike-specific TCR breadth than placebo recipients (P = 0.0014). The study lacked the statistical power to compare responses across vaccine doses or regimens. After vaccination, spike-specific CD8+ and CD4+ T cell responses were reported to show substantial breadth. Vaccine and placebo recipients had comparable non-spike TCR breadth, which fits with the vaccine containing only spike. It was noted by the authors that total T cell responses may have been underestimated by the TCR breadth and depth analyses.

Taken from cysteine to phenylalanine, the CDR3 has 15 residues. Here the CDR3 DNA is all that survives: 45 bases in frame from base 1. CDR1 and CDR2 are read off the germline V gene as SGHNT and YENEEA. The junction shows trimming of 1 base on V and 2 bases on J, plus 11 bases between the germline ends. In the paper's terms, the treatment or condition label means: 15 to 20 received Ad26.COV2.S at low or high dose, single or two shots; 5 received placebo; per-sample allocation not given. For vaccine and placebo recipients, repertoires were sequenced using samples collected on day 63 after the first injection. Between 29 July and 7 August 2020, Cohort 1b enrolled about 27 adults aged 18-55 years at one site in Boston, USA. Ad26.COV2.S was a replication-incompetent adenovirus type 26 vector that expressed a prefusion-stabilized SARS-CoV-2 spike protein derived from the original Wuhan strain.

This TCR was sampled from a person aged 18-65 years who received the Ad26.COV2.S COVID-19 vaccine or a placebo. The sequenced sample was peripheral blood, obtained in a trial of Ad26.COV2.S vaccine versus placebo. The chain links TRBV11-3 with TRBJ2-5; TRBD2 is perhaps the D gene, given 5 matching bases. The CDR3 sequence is CASSLGTRRQETQYF. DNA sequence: TGTGCCAGCAGCTTAGGGACTCGGCGACAAGAGACCCAGTACTTC.